This entry concerns a single T cell receptor beta chain. Its target is not known. This entry belongs to a study of shared clonotypes between healthy human individuals. Study-level findings and limits: Naive CD4 clonotype sharing across several donors was about 5%.

Assay: immunoSEQ multiplex PCR; the TCRdb copy retains only in-frame clones and omits some. The repertoire consists of roughly 2 million clones, with around 95% occurring once and the leading ten covering more than 0.1%. This CDR3 has 14 residues. V lost 7 bases and J lost 6; bases outside the gene matches: 10. Looked up from germline, CDR1 is MNHEY and CDR2 is SVGAGI. The source of this sequence is a man aged 18 to 29 in good health. The chain is built from TRBV6-5 and TRBJ1-2; 8 nucleotides align to TRBD1. Specimen: naive CD4+ T cells sorted from blood. As to subset: CD45RA+ positively selected. Here the CDR3 reads CASTRQGKFDGYTF. Here the CDR3 DNA reads TGTGCCAGCACTCGACAGGGGAAATTCGATGGCTACACCTTC.